The rows below give T cell receptor beta chains drawn from one sample of a study of CD8 T cells in ankylosing spondylitis. MiXCR, run by TCRdb on the 5' RACE reads, gives a single entry per CDR3 protein. The sample shows hundreds of thousands of distinct CDR3 sequences, about 20% of them seen only once. Sequencing used blood, either unsorted or a sorted T cell fraction (not recorded which). These receptors were taken from a male donor with ankylosing spondylitis or in good health (not recorded which). Each CDR3 is given with its conserved first and last residue. Fields, in order: CDR3 DNA, CDR3 protein, D gene, V gene, J gene, clone size. D genes are given only for firm matches. Clone size is not always given. Where it is, it says once, few, many or a class for expanded clones.

CDR3 DNA: TGCAGCGCCTCCCGGGGGCGCACCGGGGAGCTGTTTTTT
CDR3 protein: CSASRGRTGELFF
D gene: -
V gene: TRBV29-1
J gene: TRBJ2-2
clone size: few

CDR3 DNA: TGTGCCAGCAGCTTAGGCAGAATCCCAAATGAGCAGTTCTTC
CDR3 protein: CASSLGRIPNEQFF
D gene: -
V gene: TRBV7-8
J gene: TRBJ2-1
clone size: -

CDR3 DNA: TGTGCCAGCACCTTAAGTGAGGGGTTGGAGACCCAGTACTTC
CDR3 protein: CASTLSEGLETQYF
D gene: -
V gene: TRBV7-9
J gene: TRBJ2-5
clone size: few

CDR3 DNA: TGTGCCAGCAGCTCCCCGGGTATAGGCAATGAGCAGTTCTTC
CDR3 protein: CASSSPGIGNEQFF
D gene: -
V gene: TRBV7-2
J gene: TRBJ2-1
clone size: -

CDR3 DNA: TGTGCCAGTAGCCTCACTAGCGGGAGTGGAAATGAGCAGTTCTTC
CDR3 protein: CASSLTSGSGNEQFF
D gene: TRBD2
V gene: TRBV19
J gene: TRBJ2-1
clone size: -

CDR3 DNA: TGTGCCAGCAGCGTAGGTCCTAGCGCCACAGATACGCAGTATTTT
CDR3 protein: CASSVGPSATDTQYF
D gene: -
V gene: TRBV9
J gene: TRBJ2-3
clone size: few

CDR3 DNA: TGTGCCAGCCAGGGTTACGGCAATCAGCCCCAGCATTTT
CDR3 protein: CASQGYGNQPQHF
D gene: -
V gene: TRBV7-2
J gene: TRBJ1-5
clone size: -

CDR3 DNA: TGTGCCATCAGTGCCGAAAAGATCACTGAAGCTTTCTTT
CDR3 protein: CAISAEKITEAFF
D gene: -
V gene: TRBV10-3
J gene: TRBJ1-1
clone size: few

CDR3 DNA: TGCGCCAGCAGCGGGCAGGGGGCGTATACCGGGGAGCTGTTTTTT
CDR3 protein: CASSGQGAYTGELFF
D gene: TRBD1
V gene: TRBV5-1
J gene: TRBJ2-2
clone size: few

CDR3 DNA: TGTGCCAGCTCCACTAGCGAAACCCTCACAGATACGCAGTATTTT
CDR3 protein: CASSTSETLTDTQYF
D gene: TRBD2
V gene: TRBV6-2/TRBV6-3
J gene: TRBJ2-3
clone size: -

CDR3 DNA: TGTGCCACCAGTGATGCTGCGCAGGGACCAAATGAAAAACTGTTTTTT
CDR3 protein: CATSDAAQGPNEKLFF
D gene: -
V gene: TRBV24-1
J gene: TRBJ1-4
clone size: -

CDR3 DNA: TGTGCCAGCAGCAATGGATTAACGGACAGGGAGTCGGATACGCAGTATTTT
CDR3 protein: CASSNGLTDRESDTQYF
D gene: -
V gene: TRBV21-1
J gene: TRBJ2-3
clone size: -

CDR3 DNA: TGTGCCAGCAGTTCTTCATACGATGGAGAGACCCAGTACTTC
CDR3 protein: CASSSSYDGETQYF
D gene: -
V gene: TRBV6-2/TRBV6-3
J gene: TRBJ2-5
clone size: -

CDR3 DNA: TGCAGTGCTACACAGGAGGGCCGTCTCACAGATACGCAGTATTTT
CDR3 protein: CSATQEGRLTDTQYF
D gene: -
V gene: TRBV20-1
J gene: TRBJ2-3
clone size: many

CDR3 DNA: TGTGCCAGCAGTCCTCGTACAGGGAGGGATGGCTACACCTTC
CDR3 protein: CASSPRTGRDGYTF
D gene: -
V gene: TRBV7-9
J gene: TRBJ1-2
clone size: -

CDR3 DNA: TGTGCCACCAGCAGAGATGGGCTTTACACCGGGGAGCTGTTTTTT
CDR3 protein: CATSRDGLYTGELFF
D gene: -
V gene: TRBV15
J gene: TRBJ2-2
clone size: many

CDR3 DNA: TGTGCCTGGGAGAGACAGGGTTTAGCTTTCTTT
CDR3 protein: CAWERQGLAFF
D gene: TRBD1
V gene: TRBV30
J gene: TRBJ1-1
clone size: -

CDR3 DNA: TGTGCCAGCACGTGGACAGGGGAGTGGGCAGATACGCAGTATTTT
CDR3 protein: CASTWTGEWADTQYF
D gene: TRBD1
V gene: TRBV28
J gene: TRBJ2-3
clone size: few

CDR3 DNA: TGCAGTGCTAGATCGGAACCGAACACTGAAGCTTTCTTT
CDR3 protein: CSARSEPNTEAFF
D gene: -
V gene: TRBV20-1
J gene: TRBJ1-1
clone size: many

CDR3 DNA: TGTGCCAGCAGCTTCAGGGAAAGGACCGGGGAGCTGTTTTTT
CDR3 protein: CASSFRERTGELFF
D gene: -
V gene: TRBV21-1
J gene: TRBJ2-2
clone size: few

CDR3 DNA: TGTGCCAGCAGCTTAAATTCTATCCCTAGCACAGATACGCAGTATTTT
CDR3 protein: CASSLNSIPSTDTQYF
D gene: -
V gene: TRBV7-2
J gene: TRBJ2-3
clone size: -

CDR3 DNA: TGTGCCAGCAGCTTAGTGCAACACACAGATACGCAGTATTTT
CDR3 protein: CASSLVQHTDTQYF
D gene: -
V gene: TRBV7-2
J gene: TRBJ2-3
clone size: -

CDR3 DNA: TGTGCCAGCAGTACGGGGCTCACTGAAGCTTTCTTT
CDR3 protein: CASSTGLTEAFF
D gene: -
V gene: TRBV12-3/TRBV12-4
J gene: TRBJ1-1
clone size: few

CDR3 DNA: TGCAGCGGGTCAGACAGGACGAACACTGAAGCTTTCTTT
CDR3 protein: CSGSDRTNTEAFF
D gene: -
V gene: TRBV29-1
J gene: TRBJ1-1
clone size: many

CDR3 DNA: TGTGCCATCAGTGAGTCCCGGGTCCTGTACTTC
CDR3 protein: CAISESRVLYF
D gene: -
V gene: TRBV10-3
J gene: TRBJ2-5
clone size: few

CDR3 DNA: TGTGCCAGCAGCTTAGCGACAGGTATCATGAACACTGAAGCTTTCTTT
CDR3 protein: CASSLATGIMNTEAFF
D gene: -
V gene: TRBV11-1
J gene: TRBJ1-1
clone size: few

CDR3 DNA: TGTGCTAGTGGTTTGAGTAACACCCAGCAGTTCTTC
CDR3 protein: CASGLSNTQQFF
D gene: -
V gene: TRBV12-5
J gene: TRBJ2-1
clone size: many

CDR3 DNA: TGCGCCAGCAGCCAAGATCATAGTCTCCTGGGGCATGGCTACACCTTC
CDR3 protein: CASSQDHSLLGHGYTF
D gene: -
V gene: TRBV4-1
J gene: TRBJ1-2
clone size: few

CDR3 DNA: TGTGCCAGCAGTAAACAGGGCCATGGCTACACCTTC
CDR3 protein: CASSKQGHGYTF
D gene: -
V gene: TRBV12-3/TRBV12-4
J gene: TRBJ1-2
clone size: few

CDR3 DNA: TGTGCCAGCAGCTTGCCGGGGGGGACCAGGGCACAAGAGACCCAGTACTTC
CDR3 protein: CASSLPGGTRAQETQYF
D gene: TRBD2
V gene: TRBV5-6
J gene: TRBJ2-5
clone size: -

CDR3 DNA: TGCAGTGCAGACCCTAAGGGGGCCTATGGCTACACCTTC
CDR3 protein: CSADPKGAYGYTF
D gene: TRBD1
V gene: TRBV20-1
J gene: TRBJ1-2
clone size: -

CDR3 DNA: TGTGCCAGCAAGCCGGGGATAGGAAACACCATATATTTT
CDR3 protein: CASKPGIGNTIYF
D gene: -
V gene: TRBV27
J gene: TRBJ1-3
clone size: -

CDR3 DNA: TGTGCCAGCAGCGTACAGGGGACTGGAAACACCATATATTTT
CDR3 protein: CASSVQGTGNTIYF
D gene: -
V gene: TRBV9
J gene: TRBJ1-3
clone size: -

CDR3 DNA: TGCGCCAGCAGCTCGACTAGCGGGAGAGGGCAGTTCTTC
CDR3 protein: CASSSTSGRGQFF
D gene: TRBD2
V gene: TRBV5-1
J gene: TRBJ2-1
clone size: -

CDR3 DNA: TGCGCCAGCAGCCCAGGGAACTACAATGAGCAGTTCTTC
CDR3 protein: CASSPGNYNEQFF
D gene: -
V gene: TRBV5-1
J gene: TRBJ2-1
clone size: -

CDR3 DNA: TGCAGTGCTAGAGGGGACTCGATCACCAATGAGCAGTTCTTC
CDR3 protein: CSARGDSITNEQFF
D gene: -
V gene: TRBV20-1
J gene: TRBJ2-1
clone size: few

CDR3 DNA: TGCGCCAGCAGCTTGGCCGACGGGGGCAGTGAGACCCAGTACTTC
CDR3 protein: CASSLADGGSETQYF
D gene: -
V gene: TRBV5-1
J gene: TRBJ2-5
clone size: few

CDR3 DNA: TGTGCCAGCAGCCAAGGGACTCCGGCCGGGCAGTTCTTC
CDR3 protein: CASSQGTPAGQFF
D gene: -
V gene: TRBV3-1
J gene: TRBJ2-1
clone size: few

CDR3 DNA: TGTGCCAGCACCCCCGTCGGGGCGCTTCAAGAGACCCAGTACTTC
CDR3 protein: CASTPVGALQETQYF
D gene: -
V gene: TRBV27
J gene: TRBJ2-5
clone size: -

CDR3 DNA: TGTGCCAGCAGCTTAGCCGCAGGGGAGCTGTTTTTT
CDR3 protein: CASSLAAGELFF
D gene: -
V gene: TRBV7-9
J gene: TRBJ2-2
clone size: -